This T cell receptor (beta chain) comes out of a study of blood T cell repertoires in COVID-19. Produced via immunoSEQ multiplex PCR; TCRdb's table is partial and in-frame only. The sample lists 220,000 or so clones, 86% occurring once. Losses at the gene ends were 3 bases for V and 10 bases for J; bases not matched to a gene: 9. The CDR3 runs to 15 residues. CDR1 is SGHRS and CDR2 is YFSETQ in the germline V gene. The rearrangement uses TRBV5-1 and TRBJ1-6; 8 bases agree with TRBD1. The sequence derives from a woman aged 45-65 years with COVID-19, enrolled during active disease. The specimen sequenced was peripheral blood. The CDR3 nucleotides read TGCGCCAGCAGCTCCAGGGGGCCACGGGACTCACCCCTCCACTTT. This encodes CASSSRGPRDSPLHF.